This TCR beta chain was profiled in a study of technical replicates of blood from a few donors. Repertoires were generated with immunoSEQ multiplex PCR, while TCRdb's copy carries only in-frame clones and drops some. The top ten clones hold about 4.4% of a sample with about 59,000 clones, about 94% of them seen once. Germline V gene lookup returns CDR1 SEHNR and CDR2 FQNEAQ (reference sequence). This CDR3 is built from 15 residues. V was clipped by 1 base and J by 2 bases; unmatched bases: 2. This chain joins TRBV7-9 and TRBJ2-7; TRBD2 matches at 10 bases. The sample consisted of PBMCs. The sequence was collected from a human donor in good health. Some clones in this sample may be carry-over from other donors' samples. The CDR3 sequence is CASSLGSGGAYEQYF. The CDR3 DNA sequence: TGTGCCAGCAGCTTAGGGAGCGGGGGGGCCTACGAGCAGTACTTC.